This TCR beta chain was recovered during a study of cytotoxic CD8 clonotypes in ibrutinib-treated CLL. Study context: In all, about a dozen patients were relapsed/refractory, approximately 16 were treatment-naive and 17 were IGHV unmutated.

Sequencing used immunoSEQ multiplex PCR; TCRdb keeps in-frame clones, though not all of them. This sample carries 27,000 or so clones, 85% of them seen once, and the ten largest clones take about 7.6%. The CDR3 has 15 residues. V lost 0 bases, J lost 7 bases, and 13 bases lay in between. Germline CDR1 is MGHRA and CDR2 is YSYEKL. As for this clone: Its target is unknown.

Broader study findings: Baseline levels were approached again at progression, after clonality had risen at ibrutinib response. Higher circulating CD8+ T-cell counts strongly accompanied higher baseline clonality, above age-matched healthy donors. The clonality rise at ibrutinib response reflected private clonotype expansion.

This receptor was obtained from a human donor with chronic lymphocytic leukemia. The V gene is TRBV4-1, the J gene TRBJ2-1, with D maybe TRBD2 (5 bases). The sample in question was PBMCs, obtained after 24 months of ibrutinib treatment. The CDR3: CASSQESPGWNEQFF. The CDR3 bases are TGCGCCAGCAGCCAAGAGTCCCCGGGGTGGAATGAGCAGTTCTTC.